The TCR beta chain under discussion was sequenced for a study of T cells after yellow fever vaccination. Turning to the study itself: For low cell numbers, libraries were made with SMART-Seq v4 Ultra Low Input. Study-wide points: Of the clonotypes, a small share occurred in both CD4 and CD8 compartments. Weaker in magnitude, the secondary response showed a faster peak on day 5 versus 15.

V lost 6 bases and J lost 7, with 19 bases in between. The CDR3 is made up of 15 amino acids. CDR1 SGHTA and CDR2 FQGNSA come from the germline V gene. 5'RACE template switching produced TCR cDNA carrying a universal primer site and UMIs. TCRdb reprocessed the 5' RACE reads with MiXCR, giving one entry per CDR3 protein. The table has some 560,000 distinct CDR3 sequences, about 17% seen once; the top ten hold 17%. As concerns this clonotype: Its antigen is not known.

The chain is built from TRBV7-2 and TRBJ1-5, with D unresolved. This clonotype originated in a man between 18 and 29 years old who received the YFV17D yellow fever vaccine. The sample consisted of PBMCs, taken 4 to 5 days after the first yellow fever vaccination. The CDR3 region is CASRAPGGTMQPQHF. The DNA for the CDR3 is TGTGCCAGCAGGGCCCCCGGAGGTACTATGCAGCCCCAGCATTTT.